Following are 18 T cell receptor beta chains from one sample sequenced in a study of blood T cell repertoires in COVID-19. Measured with immunoSEQ multiplex PCR; TCRdb has only the in-frame clones, and not every one. The sample consists of around 220,000 clones, roughly 80% of them appearing once. Sequenced sample: peripheral blood. These receptors were taken from a woman aged 80 or over with COVID-19, enrolled during active disease.

The sample holds one count of this clone. The chain recombines TRBV19 with TRBJ1-1, with 7 bases fitting TRBD1. Trimming took 2 bases from V and 0 from J; bases not matched to a gene: 3. This CDR3 has 15 amino acids. Germline values: CDR1 LNHDA, CDR2 SQIVND (reference sequence). The DNA of the CDR3 is TGTGCCAGTAGTATATGGGACAGAGTGAACACTGAAGCTTTCTTT. Protein sequence: CASSIWDRVNTEAFF. Full variable domain (outside the CDR3, taken from reference TRBV19 and TRBJ1-1): DGGITQSPKYLFRKEGQNVTLSCEQNLNHDAMYWYRQDPGQGLRLIYYSQIVNDFQKGDIAEGYSVSREKKESFPLTVTSAQKNPTAFYLCASSIWDRVNTEAFFGQGTRLTVV.

The V gene is TRBV7-2, the J gene TRBJ1-3; D remains unclear. Per the germline V gene, CDR1 is SGHTA and CDR2 is FQGNSA. Trimming cost V 5 bases and J 8 bases, with 19 bases left between them. The CDR3 runs to 15 residues. This CDR3 reads CASSPRRGSQDTIYF. DNA of the CDR3: TGTGCCAGCAGCCCCCGGCGAGGGAGTCAAGACACCATATATTTT.

The chain combines TRBV12-3 or TRBV12-4 with TRBJ1-2, with a weak D call TRBD1 (6 bases). V lost 6 bases and J 8 bases, leaving 10 bases between the germline ends. This CDR3 has 11 residues. The DNA for the CDR3 is TGTGCCAGCAGAGAAAGGGGGGGCTACACCTTC. This gives the protein CASRERGGYTF.

V and J are TRBV5-1 and TRBJ1-1; D gene unclear. Trimming took 7 bases from V and 1 from J, leaving 11 bases between them. Per germline, CDR1 SGHRS and CDR2 YFSETQ. This CDR3 region has 13 residues. CDR3 sequence reads: CASGRGRNTEAFF. The CDR3 DNA reads as TGCGCCAGCGGGAGAGGACGGAACACTGAAGCTTTCTTT.

The chain links TRBV5-1 to TRBJ2-5, with D perhaps matching TRBD2 (7 bases). V shed 4 bases and J shed 1 base, with 14 bases lying between them. The CDR3 covers 15 residues. CDR1 SGHRS and CDR2 YFSETQ come from the germline V gene. The CDR3 DNA sequence: TGCGCCAGCAGCGTCACGGCGGGGGCCCAAGAGACCCAGTACTTC. It codes for CASSVTAGAQETQYF.

The chain has TRBV6-5 and TRBJ1-2, with TRBD1 identical over 7 bases. The CDR3 sequence is 13 residues long. CDR1 is MNHEY, CDR2 SVGAGI, per germline. Trimming at V came to 6 bases and at J to 7 bases, leaving 8 bases not matched to a gene. The DNA for the CDR3 is TGTGCCAGCAGAGATACAGGGGTCGCTGGCTACACCTTC. Translated, it gives CASRDTGVAGYTF.

The chain carries TRBV14 and TRBJ1-5; TRBD1 matches at 7 bases. The V segment lost 3 bases and the J segment 7 bases; nucleotides outside the gene matches: 9. CDR3 length equals 15 residues. The germline V gene has CDR1 SGHDN and CDR2 FVKESK. CDR3 in DNA: TGTGCCAGCAGCCACGAGGGGGCAGTCGGACAGCCCCAGCATTTT. It encodes CASSHEGAVGQPQHF.

V is TRBV9 and J is TRBJ1-3; D perhaps matches TRBD1 (5 bases). CDR3 size: 15 residues. Trimming removed 4 bases at V and 0 bases at J, with 11 bases between. Germline CDR1 reads SGDLS; CDR2 reads YYNGEE. In DNA form, the CDR3 reads TGTGCCAGCAGCCCGACAGCTTTCTCTGGAAACACCATATATTTT. Translated, it gives CASSPTAFSGNTIYF.

This chain uses TRBV6-5 with TRBJ1-2; TRBD1 matches 11 bases. CDR3 length: 14 amino acids. J was trimmed by 2 bases and V by 7 bases; bases with no gene match: 3. Germline V lookup: CDR1 MNHEY, CDR2 SVGAGI. CDR3 protein: CASTGQGANYGYTF. The CDR3 region has the DNA TGTGCCAGCACCGGACAGGGGGCGAACTATGGCTACACCTTC.

The rearrangement links TRBV6-5 to TRBJ1-2; D possibly corresponds to TRBD1 (5 bases). The CDR3 extends over 14 amino acids. The germline CDR1 and CDR2 sequences are MNHEY and SVGAGI. The V end lost 3 bases, the J end lost 0 bases, and 8 bases lay between the germline ends. The CDR3 DNA reads TGTGCCAGCAGTTATGACAGATCTAACTATGGCTACACCTTC. Translating it yields CASSYDRSNYGYTF.

CDR3 loop: CASSLTTGDEKLFF. CDR3 DNA sequence: TGCGCCAGCAGCTTAACAACCGGGGATGAAAAACTGTTTTTT. The genes are TRBV5-1 and TRBJ1-4; unclear D gene. Trimming cost V 2 bases and J 6 bases, with 11 bases left between them. CDR1 SGHRS and CDR2 YFSETQ come from the germline V gene. This CDR3 is built from 14 residues.

This chain uses TRBV4-2 with TRBJ2-2, with D possibly TRBD2 on 5 matching bases. The germline CDR1 and CDR2 sequences are LGHNA and YNFKEQ. The V gene lost 0 bases and the J gene lost 6 bases, with 8 bases spanning the gap. CDR3 length: 14 amino acids. CDR3 protein: CASSQDTRPGELFF. The CDR3 nucleotides are TGTGCCAGCAGCCAAGATACTAGGCCCGGGGAGCTGTTTTTT.

The CDR3 region is CASSAVAGGQETQYF. In DNA, the CDR3 is TGTGCCAGCAGTGCAGTGGCGGGGGGACAAGAGACCCAGTACTTC. The chain recombines TRBV2 with TRBJ2-5, with 8 bases matching TRBD2. The CDR3 extends over 15 amino acids. Germline CDR1 and CDR2: SNHLY and FYNNEI. J was trimmed by 2 bases and V by 4 bases; bases with no gene match: 6.

The CDR3, as DNA: TGCGCCAGCAGCTTGGAGGGGCAGGGGGCCTATGGCTACACCTTC. Protein: CASSLEGQGAYGYTF. The V gene is TRBV5-1, the J gene TRBJ1-2, with 8 bases that match TRBD1. The V gene end was trimmed by 0 bases and the J gene end by 4 bases; junction bases not matched to a gene: 5. The V gene's germline CDR1 is SGHRS and CDR2 YFSETQ. This CDR3 has 15 amino acids.

This chain connects TRBV3-1 (or the pseudogene TRBV3-2) to TRBJ1-1; D gene unclear. The CDR3 totals 15 residues. From germline, CDR1 is LGHDT and CDR2 YNNKEL (reference sequence). V was trimmed by 4 bases and J by 4 bases, leaving 16 bases between them. CDR3 nucleotides: TGTGCCAGCAGCCTCAAATATCGGGGAGCCACTGAAGCTTTCTTT. This encodes CASSLKYRGATEAFF.

The gene calls are TRBV18 and TRBJ1-4; 9 bases are shared with TRBD1. Germline CDR1 and CDR2: KGHSH and LQKENI. The CDR3 loop spans 15 amino acids. V dropped 3 bases and J dropped 8; count of bases not matched to a gene: 7. The CDR3 reads CASSPPTGGSEKLFF. CDR3 bases: TGTGCCAGCTCACCGCCGACAGGGGGAAGCGAAAAACTGTTTTTT.

In this sample, this clone turned up once. The gene calls are TRBV6-1 and TRBJ1-5; TRBD1 agrees at 9 bases. CDR1 and CDR2 from the germline V gene are MNHNS and SASEGT. The J segment lost 5 bases and the V segment lost 3 bases, leaving 5 bases of the junction unmatched. The CDR3 runs to 15 residues. This CDR3 is CASSDEGQGHQPQHF. CDR3 nucleotide sequence: TGTGCCAGCAGTGATGAGGGACAGGGACATCAGCCCCAGCATTTT.

The chain has TRBV18 and TRBJ1-4, with D unclear. Germline V gives CDR1 KGHSH, CDR2 LQKENI. V was shortened by 0 bases and J by 0 bases, with 8 bases between the two germline ends. The CDR3 runs 16 residues. The CDR3 sequence is CASSPPYSPTNEKLFF. CDR3 nucleotide sequence: TGTGCCAGCTCACCACCGTACAGTCCAACTAATGAAAAACTGTTTTTT. Based on the CDR3 plus reference TRBV18 and TRBJ1-4, the full variable domain is NAGVMQNPRHLVRRRGQEARLRCSPMKGHSHVYWYRQLPEEGLKFMVYLQKENIIDESGMPKERFSAEFPKEGPSILRIQQVVRGDSAAYFCASSPPYSPTNEKLFFGSGTQLSVL.